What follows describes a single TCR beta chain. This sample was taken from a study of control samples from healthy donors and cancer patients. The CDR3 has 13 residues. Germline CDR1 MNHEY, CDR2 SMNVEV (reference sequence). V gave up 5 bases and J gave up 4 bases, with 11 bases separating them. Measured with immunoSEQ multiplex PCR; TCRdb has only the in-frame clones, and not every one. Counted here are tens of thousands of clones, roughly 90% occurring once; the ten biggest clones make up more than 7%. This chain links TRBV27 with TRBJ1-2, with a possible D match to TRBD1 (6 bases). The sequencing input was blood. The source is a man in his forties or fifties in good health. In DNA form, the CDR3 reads TGTGCCAGCAGTCCGAGGGGGATCTATGGCTACACCTTC. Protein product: CASSPRGIYGYTF.